The 3 T cell receptor beta chains reported below all come from one sample, sequenced in a study of T cell clonality in common variable immunodeficiency. Measured with immunoSEQ multiplex PCR; TCRdb has only the in-frame clones, and not every one. The sample includes tens of thousands of clones, none of them occurring once. What was sequenced was peripheral blood mononuclear cells. These receptors were obtained from a person aged 18 to 70 in good health.

This clone was seen at least ten times. The observed sequence ends 3 residues before the CDR3 terminus, with the missing tail filled in from the germline J gene. The rearrangement links TRBV6-1 to TRBJ1-6; the D gene is possibly TRBD1 (6 bases). Per germline, CDR1 MNHNS and CDR2 SASEGT. CDR3 length equals 16 residues. Trimming pared 2 bases from V and 9 bases from J, leaving 17 bases between. The CDR3: CASSEYVDRFTSPLHF. Partial CDR3 DNA: TGTGCCAGCAGTGAATACGTCGACAGGTTCACTTCACCC.

Many counts were recorded for this clone. Sequencing ends 3 residues short of the CDR3 end; the germline J gene provides the rest. This rearrangement joins TRBV30 to TRBJ2-2; no clear D. CDR1 GTSNPN and CDR2 SVGIG come from the germline V gene (reference sequence). The CDR3 has 13 residues. The part of the CDR3 DNA that was read is TGTGCCTGGAGTGTACAACAGAGAGAAAAG. Translation gives CAWSVQQREK. The entire CDR3 sequence reads CAWSVQQREKLFF.

There are a few counts of this clone. The read ends 3 residues early relative to the CDR3; the germline J gene fills the gap. V and J are TRBV11-2 and TRBJ2-7; 7 bases match TRBD2. Germline CDR1 SGHAT, CDR2 FQNNGV. The V gene end was trimmed by 2 bases and the J gene end by 3 bases; junction bases not matched to a gene: 7. There are 15 residues in the CDR3. The CDR3 loop is CASSLLREMSYEQYF. The CDR3 bases that were read are TGTGCCAGCAGCTTATTGCGGGAGATGAGCTACGAG.